The text below deals with one TCR beta chain. The data originate from a study of OX40 agonist ivuxolimab in advanced cancers. Researchers took blood at baseline, on cycle 4 day 1, and on cycle 7 day 1. Profiled with immunoSEQ multiplex PCR; TCRdb holds only in-frame clones, not every one. The sample records around 21,000 clones, around 82% being singletons. CDR1 SGHRS and CDR2 YFSETQ come from the germline V gene. The CDR3 totals 18 residues. Germline trimming cut 1 base from V and 3 bases from J; bases unmatched to any gene: 11. The chain links TRBV5-1 to TRBJ2-5; 11 bases map to TRBD2. The material sequenced was CD4+ or CD8+ T cells sorted from blood, taken in a trial of the OX40 agonist ivuxolimab. The receptor's source is an adult with an advanced solid tumor such as melanoma, head and neck, liver or kidney cancer. This chain's CDR3 is CASSLKLAGALIEETQYF. DNA for the CDR3: TGCGCCAGCAGCTTGAAACTAGCGGGAGCTCTTATAGAAGAGACCCAGTACTTC.